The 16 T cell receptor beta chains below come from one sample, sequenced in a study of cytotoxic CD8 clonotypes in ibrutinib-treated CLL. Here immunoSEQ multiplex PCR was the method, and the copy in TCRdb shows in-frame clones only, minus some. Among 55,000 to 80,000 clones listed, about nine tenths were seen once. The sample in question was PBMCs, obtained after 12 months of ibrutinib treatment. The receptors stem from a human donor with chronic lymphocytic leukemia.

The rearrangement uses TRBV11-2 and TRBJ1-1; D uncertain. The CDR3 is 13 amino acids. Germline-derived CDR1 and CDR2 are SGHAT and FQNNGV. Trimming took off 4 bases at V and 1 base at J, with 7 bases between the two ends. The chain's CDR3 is CASSWGGNTEAFF. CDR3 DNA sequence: TGTGCCAGCAGCTGGGGTGGGAACACTGAAGCTTTCTTT.

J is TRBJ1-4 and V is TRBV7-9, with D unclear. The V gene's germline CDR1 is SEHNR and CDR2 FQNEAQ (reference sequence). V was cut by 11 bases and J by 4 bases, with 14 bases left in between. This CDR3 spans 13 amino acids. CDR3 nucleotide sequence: TGTGCCGGCGCGCCAGGCTATAATGAAAAACTGTTTTTT. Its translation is CAGAPGYNEKLFF.

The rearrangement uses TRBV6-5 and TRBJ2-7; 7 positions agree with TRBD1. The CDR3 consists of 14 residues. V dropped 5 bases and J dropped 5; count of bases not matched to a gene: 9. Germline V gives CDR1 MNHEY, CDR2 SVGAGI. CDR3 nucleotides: TGTGCCAGCAGTGATCGGACAGGTTCCCACGAGCAGTACTTC. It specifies CASSDRTGSHEQYF.

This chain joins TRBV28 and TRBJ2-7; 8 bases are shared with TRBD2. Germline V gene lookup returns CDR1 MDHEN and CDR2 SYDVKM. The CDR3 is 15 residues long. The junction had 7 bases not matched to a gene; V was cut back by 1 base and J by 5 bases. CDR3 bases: TGTGCCAGCAGTTTATATTCCAGCGGGAGAAACGAGCAGTACTTC. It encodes CASSLYSSGRNEQYF.

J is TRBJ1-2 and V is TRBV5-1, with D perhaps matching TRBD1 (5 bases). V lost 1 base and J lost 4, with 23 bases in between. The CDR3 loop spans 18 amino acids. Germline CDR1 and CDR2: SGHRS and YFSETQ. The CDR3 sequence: CASSLIVGREAKLYGYTF. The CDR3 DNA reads TGCGCCAGCAGCTTGATCGTCGGCAGGGAAGCGAAGCTCTATGGCTACACCTTC.

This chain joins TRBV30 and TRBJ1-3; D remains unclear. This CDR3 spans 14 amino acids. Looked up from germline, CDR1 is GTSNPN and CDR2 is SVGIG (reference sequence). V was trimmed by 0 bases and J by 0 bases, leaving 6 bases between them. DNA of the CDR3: TGTGCCTGGAGTGTGGGGAACTCTGGAAACACCATATATTTT. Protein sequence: CAWSVGNSGNTIYF. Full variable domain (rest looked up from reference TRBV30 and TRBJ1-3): SQTIHQWPATLVQPVGSPLSLECTVEGTSNPNLYWYRQAAGRGLQLLFYSVGIGQISSEVPQNLSASRPQDRQFILSSKKLLLSDSGFYLCAWSVGNSGNTIYFGEGSWLTVV.

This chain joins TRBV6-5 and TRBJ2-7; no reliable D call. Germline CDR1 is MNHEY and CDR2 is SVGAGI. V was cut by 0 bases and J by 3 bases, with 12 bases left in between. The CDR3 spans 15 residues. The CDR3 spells CASSYSIFTGYEQYF. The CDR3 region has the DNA TGTGCCAGCAGTTACTCCATTTTCACGGGCTACGAGCAGTACTTC.

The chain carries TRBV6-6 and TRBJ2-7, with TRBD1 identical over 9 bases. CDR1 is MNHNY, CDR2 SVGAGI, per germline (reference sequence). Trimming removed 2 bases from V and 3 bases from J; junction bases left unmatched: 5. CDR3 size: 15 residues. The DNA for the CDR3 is TGTGCCAGCAGTTACGCGGGACAGGGAGTCTACGAGCAGTACTTC. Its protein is CASSYAGQGVYEQYF.

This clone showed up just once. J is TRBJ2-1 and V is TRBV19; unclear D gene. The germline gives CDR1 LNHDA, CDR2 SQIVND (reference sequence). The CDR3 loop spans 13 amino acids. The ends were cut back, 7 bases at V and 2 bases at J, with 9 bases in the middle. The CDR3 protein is CASMGSTYNEQFF. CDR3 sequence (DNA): TGTGCCAGTATGGGCAGTACCTACAATGAGCAGTTCTTC.

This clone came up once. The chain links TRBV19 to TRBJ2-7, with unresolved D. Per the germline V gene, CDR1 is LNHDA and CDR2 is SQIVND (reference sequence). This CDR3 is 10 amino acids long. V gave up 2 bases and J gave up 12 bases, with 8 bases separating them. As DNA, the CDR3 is TGTGCCAGTAGTATAACACTTCGGTACTTC. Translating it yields CASSITLRYF.

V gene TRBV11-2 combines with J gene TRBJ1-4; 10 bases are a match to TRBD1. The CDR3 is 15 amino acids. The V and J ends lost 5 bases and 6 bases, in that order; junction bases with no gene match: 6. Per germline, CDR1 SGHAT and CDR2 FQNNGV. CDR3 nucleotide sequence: TGTGCCAGCAGCGCAGGACAGGGGGTGCATGAAAAACTGTTTTTT. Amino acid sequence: CASSAGQGVHEKLFF.

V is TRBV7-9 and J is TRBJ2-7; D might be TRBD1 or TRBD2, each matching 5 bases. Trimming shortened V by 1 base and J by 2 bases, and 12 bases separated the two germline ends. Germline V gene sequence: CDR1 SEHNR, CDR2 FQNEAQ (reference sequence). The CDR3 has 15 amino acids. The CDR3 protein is CASSLVVRDPYEQYF. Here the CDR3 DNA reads TGTGCCAGCAGCTTAGTCGTCAGGGACCCCTACGAGCAGTACTTC.

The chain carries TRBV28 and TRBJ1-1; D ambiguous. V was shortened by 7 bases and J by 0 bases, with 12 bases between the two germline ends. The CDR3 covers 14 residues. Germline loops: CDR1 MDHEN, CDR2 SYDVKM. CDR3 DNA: TGTGCCAGCAAAGTTTATAGGGTGAACACTGAAGCTTTCTTT. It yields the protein CASKVYRVNTEAFF.

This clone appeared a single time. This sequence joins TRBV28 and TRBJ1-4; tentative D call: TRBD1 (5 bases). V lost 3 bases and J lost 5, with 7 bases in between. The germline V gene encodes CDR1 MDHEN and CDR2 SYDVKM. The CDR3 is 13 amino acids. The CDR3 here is CASSLGGNEKLFF. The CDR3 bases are TGTGCCAGCAGTTTGGGGGGGAATGAAAAACTGTTTTTT.

This chain's CDR3 is CASSAGTRSNYGYTF. The CDR3 coding sequence is TGCGCCAGCAGCGCGGGGACACGTAGTAACTATGGCTACACCTTC. The chain is built from TRBV4-3 and TRBJ1-2, with D maybe TRBD1 (6 bases). CDR3 length: 15 residues. The ends were cut back, 5 bases at V and 1 base at J, with 14 bases in the middle. Germline values: CDR1 LGHNA, CDR2 YSLEER.

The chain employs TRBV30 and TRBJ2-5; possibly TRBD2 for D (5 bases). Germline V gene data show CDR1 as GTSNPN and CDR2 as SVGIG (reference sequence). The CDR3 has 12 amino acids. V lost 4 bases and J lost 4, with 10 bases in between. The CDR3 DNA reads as TGTGCCTGGAAAGGACTTGGAGAGACCCAGTACTTC. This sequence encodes CAWKGLGETQYF.